A single sample gave rise to the 24 T cell receptor beta chains below, sequenced in a study of cytomegalovirus exposure and HLA in healthy donors. The PCR used 60 Vbeta and 13 Jbeta primers. Sequencing was performed with immunoSEQ multiplex PCR; in TCRdb, only in-frame clones are kept and a portion is missing. The sample holds about 130,000 clones, 65% to 85% seen once. The sample was PBMCs. The receptors derive from a man aged 25-45 years in good health and CMV-seronegative.

CDR3 in DNA: TGTGCCAGCAGTCCGTACAAAGGGGGGGATGAGCAGTTCTTC. Translating it yields CASSPYKGGDEQFF. The chain has TRBV25-1 and TRBJ2-1, with D possibly being TRBD2 (7 bases). The CDR3 has 14 residues. Looked up from germline, CDR1 is MGHDK and CDR2 is SYGVNS. Trimming pared 5 bases from V and 8 bases from J, leaving 16 bases between.

The chain is built from TRBV5-4 and TRBJ1-3; tentative D call: TRBD1 (5 bases). Germline V gene lookup returns CDR1 SGHNT and CDR2 YYREEE (reference sequence). CDR3 length equals 15 residues. Trimming removed 4 bases from V and 2 bases from J, with 13 bases in between. CDR3 DNA: TGTGCCAGCAGCCTTGGGGGACTTGCTGGAAACACCATATATTTT. This translates into CASSLGGLAGNTIYF.

The chain links TRBV28 to TRBJ2-3; TRBD2 matches 7 bases. The CDR3 loop spans 18 amino acids. V shed 3 bases, J shed 1 base, and the junction held 13 bases outside the gene matches. Germline V gene data show CDR1 as MDHEN and CDR2 as SYDVKM. The CDR3 region has the DNA TGTGCCAGCAGTTTCGGAACTAGCGTGGGATGGGGCACAGATACGCAGTATTTT. This sequence encodes CASSFGTSVGWGTDTQYF.

The V and J genes are TRBV10-3 and TRBJ2-7; 9 bases are shared with TRBD1. The CDR3 is made up of 15 amino acids. Germline assignment: CDR1 ENHRY and CDR2 SYGVKD. V trimming: 6 bases; J trimming: 0 bases; junction bases outside the gene matches: 6. CDR3 DNA sequence: TGTGCCATCAGCCCGGGGGACAGGGCCTCCTACGAGCAGTACTTC. Residues: CAISPGDRASYEQYF.

The V call is TRBV9, the J call TRBJ2-7; D gene unclear. The CDR3 has 14 amino acids. CDR1 SGDLS and CDR2 YYNGEE come from the germline V gene. V gave up 0 bases and J gave up 2 bases, with 9 bases separating them. CDR3 protein: CASSVGGSTYEQYF. The DNA for the CDR3 is TGTGCCAGCAGCGTAGGCGGTTCTACCTACGAGCAGTACTTC. The variable domain in full, with the rest retrieved from reference TRBV9 and TRBJ2-7, is DSGVTQTPKHLITATGQRVTLRCSPRSGDLSVYWYQQSLDQGLQFLIQYYNGEERAKGNILERFSAQQFPDLHSELNLSSLELGDSALYFCASSVGGSTYEQYFGPGTRLTVT.

The chain uses TRBV7-9 and TRBJ1-1, with 7 bases matching TRBD1. V trimming: 1 base; J trimming: 10 bases; junction bases outside the gene matches: 6. The CDR3 is made up of 13 amino acids. Germline V gene sequence: CDR1 SEHNR, CDR2 FQNEAQ (reference sequence). CDR3 nucleotide sequence: TGTGCCAGCAGCTTAGGACAGGGTGGCCGAGCTTTCTTT. Translating gives CASSLGQGGRAFF.

The rearrangement links TRBV7-8 to TRBJ2-1; 15 nucleotides line up with TRBD2. J lost 9 bases, V lost 5 bases, and 8 bases had no gene match. The germline V gene has CDR1 SGHVS and CDR2 FQNEAQ. The CDR3 loop spans 16 amino acids. The CDR3 DNA is TGTGCCAGCAGCCTTCTTGGACTAGCGGGGGGGTTTGAGCAGTTCTTC. Its protein product is CASSLLGLAGGFEQFF.

The rearrangement uses TRBV28 and TRBJ1-2, with 11 positions matching TRBD1. The CDR3 is made up of 15 amino acids. The V segment lost 6 bases and the J segment 5 bases; nucleotides outside the gene matches: 8. Looked up from germline, CDR1 is MDHEN and CDR2 is SYDVKM. CDR3 amino acids: CASSRGTGGGYGYTF. The CDR3 bases are TGTGCCAGCAGCCGGGGGACAGGGGGTGGGTATGGCTACACCTTC.

This chain links TRBV5-4 with TRBJ2-1; TRBD2 aligns across 14 bases. With V trimmed by 4 bases and J by 7 bases, 10 bases remained unmatched. Germline CDR1 SGHNT, CDR2 YYREEE (reference sequence). This CDR3 region has 17 residues. As DNA, the CDR3 is TGTGCCAGCAGCGCCCTGACTAGCGGGAGGGCGGGGAATGAGCAGTTCTTC. The encoded protein is CASSALTSGRAGNEQFF.

The chain is built from TRBV29-1 and TRBJ2-3, with 9 nucleotides matching TRBD2. The V and J ends lost 5 bases and 3 bases, in that order; junction bases with no gene match: 3. Looked up from germline, CDR1 is SQVTM and CDR2 is ANQGSEA. The CDR3 contains 13 residues. Here the CDR3 reads CSVLAGETDTQYF. The CDR3 DNA reads as TGCAGCGTTTTAGCGGGGGAAACAGATACGCAGTATTTT.

A few counts support this clone. The chain uses TRBV28 and TRBJ1-1; 9 bases are a match to TRBD1. Germline V gene data show CDR1 as MDHEN and CDR2 as SYDVKM. This CDR3 is 16 amino acids long. V was pared by 2 bases and J by 2 bases, with 6 bases of the junction left unmatched. CDR3 region: CASSLGDRAINTEAFF. In nucleotides, the CDR3 is TGTGCCAGCAGTTTAGGGGACAGGGCGATTAACACTGAAGCTTTCTTT.

The CDR3 nucleotides read TGTGCCAGCAGCTCCTTAGGGTCAGGGTACGGCTACACCTTC. This gives the protein CASSSLGSGYGYTF. The chain links TRBV9 to TRBJ1-2, with a tentative D call TRBD1 (5 bases). Germline V gene sequence: CDR1 SGDLS, CDR2 YYNGEE. The CDR3 is 14 residues long. Trimming cost V 4 bases and J 8 bases, with 18 bases left between them.

The V and J genes are TRBV27 and TRBJ2-7; the D gene is possibly TRBD2 (6 bases). The CDR3 loop spans 13 amino acids. V lost 5 bases and J lost 1, with 9 bases in between. Germline V gives CDR1 MNHEY, CDR2 SMNVEV (reference sequence). The CDR3 sequence is CASSRDFSYEQYF. As DNA, the CDR3 is TGTGCCAGCAGTCGGGACTTTTCCTACGAGCAGTACTTC.

This rearrangement joins TRBV2 to TRBJ2-7; the match to TRBD1 covers 8 bases. The CDR3 is 13 residues long. V trimming: 4 bases; J trimming: 4 bases; junction bases outside the gene matches: 3. Germline V gives CDR1 SNHLY, CDR2 FYNNEI. The CDR3 here is CASSVGQGYEQYF. The CDR3 DNA sequence: TGTGCCAGCAGTGTTGGACAGGGATACGAGCAGTACTTC.

The V call is TRBV15, the J call TRBJ2-1; 8 bases line up with TRBD1. The CDR3 runs to 16 residues. The germline CDR1 and CDR2 sequences are LNHNV and YYDKDF (reference sequence). Unmatched junction bases numbered 8, after V lost 1 base and J lost 6 bases. CDR3: CATSRGTGSRGNEQFF. In DNA form, the CDR3 reads TGTGCCACCAGCAGAGGGACAGGGTCCAGGGGCAATGAGCAGTTCTTC.

The chain is built from TRBV27 and TRBJ1-5; maybe TRBD1 (5 bases). The V and J ends lost 5 bases and 5 bases respectively, with 16 bases between them. Germline CDR1 MNHEY, CDR2 SMNVEV (reference sequence). This CDR3 contains 15 residues. As DNA, the CDR3 is TGTGCCAGCAGTCCAAATCCGGGGGTGGATCAGCCCCAGCATTTT. It yields the protein CASSPNPGVDQPQHF.

V and J are TRBV4-1 and TRBJ2-1; 11 bases align to TRBD2. The trim removed 3 bases at V and 12 bases at J, leaving 16 bases unmatched. Germline V gene sequence: CDR1 MGHRA, CDR2 YSYEKL. CDR3 length: 17 residues. This CDR3 is CASSQYPSGLAVLRQFF. The CDR3 nucleotides read TGCGCCAGCAGCCAGTACCCATCGGGACTAGCGGTACTAAGGCAGTTCTTC.

The chain employs TRBV4-1 and TRBJ2-6; the D is unclear. Per germline, CDR1 MGHRA and CDR2 YSYEKL. The CDR3 covers 17 residues. V dropped 1 base and J dropped 0 bases, with 10 bases sitting between them. The CDR3 DNA sequence: TGCGCCAGCAGCCAAGGTGGCGGAAACTCTGGGGCCAACGTCCTGACTTTC. Translating it yields CASSQGGGNSGANVLTF.

This clone appeared a few times. The chain joins TRBV2 to TRBJ1-2; unclear D gene. V gave up 3 bases and J gave up 5 bases, with 7 bases separating them. Germline CDR1 reads SNHLY; CDR2 reads FYNNEI. This CDR3 has 12 residues. The CDR3: CASSEERYGYTF. Here the CDR3 DNA reads TGTGCCAGCAGTGAGGAGCGGTATGGCTACACCTTC.

V usage is TRBV28 and J usage is TRBJ1-1; D is ambiguous. CDR1 is MDHEN, CDR2 SYDVKM, per germline. CDR3 size: 12 residues. Trimming stripped 3 bases from V and 1 base from J, with 3 bases between. The DNA for the CDR3 is TGTGCCAGCAGTTTTAGGAACACTGAAGCTTTCTTT. Protein sequence: CASSFRNTEAFF.

The J gene is TRBJ2-1, the V gene TRBV19, with D tentatively TRBD2 (6 bases). Germline loops: CDR1 LNHDA, CDR2 SQIVND (reference sequence). Trimming left V 0 bases short and J 3 bases short, with 12 bases between. The CDR3 runs to 16 residues. The chain's CDR3 is CASSIEGRGLYNEQFF. In DNA form, the CDR3 reads TGTGCCAGTAGTATAGAAGGGCGGGGCCTCTACAATGAGCAGTTCTTC.

The CDR3 here is CASSLPPPGDTEAFF. CDR3 DNA: TGTGCCAGCAGTTTGCCCCCTCCGGGGGACACTGAAGCTTTCTTT. The V call is TRBV28, the J call TRBJ1-1; D might be TRBD1 (5 bases). CDR1 MDHEN and CDR2 SYDVKM come from the germline V gene. Trimming removed 3 bases at V and 3 bases at J, with 14 bases between. The CDR3 length is 15 residues.

The J gene is TRBJ1-1, the V gene TRBV5-1; no definite D call. The CDR3 totals 13 residues. The V gene lost 4 bases and the J gene lost 3 bases, with 10 bases spanning the gap. Germline V gives CDR1 SGHRS, CDR2 YFSETQ. The CDR3 region has the DNA TGCGCCAGCAGCCCTGAGACATACACTGAAGCTTTCTTT. This translates into CASSPETYTEAFF.

This sequence joins TRBV5-1 and TRBJ2-3; 9 bases agree with TRBD2. Germline assignment: CDR1 SGHRS and CDR2 YFSETQ. V lost 4 bases and J lost 4; bases outside the gene matches: 13. CDR3 length: 17 amino acids. CDR3 coding DNA: TGCGCCAGCAGCCCGGGCCTTAGCGGGGGTGGGGCAGATACGCAGTATTTT. Its protein is CASSPGLSGGGADTQYF. The whole variable domain, remainder taken from reference TRBV5-1 and TRBJ2-3, is KAGVTQTPRYLIKTRGQQVTLSCSPISGHRSVSWYQQTPGQGLQFLFEYFSETQRNKGNFPGRFSGRQFSNSRSEMNVSTLELGDSALYLCASSPGLSGGGADTQYFGPGTRLTVL.